Sequencing of this T cell receptor (beta chain) was carried out in a study of monozygotic twins with inflammatory bowel disease. The study's findings and limits: Whether twins were concordant or discordant made no difference to repertoire similarity, possibly from limited power. Cells of different T cell subtypes could not be told apart. Using the inverse Simpson index, IBD patients had lower TCRbeta diversity than healthy co-twins.

This CDR3 comprises 14 residues. Reprocessing the 5' RACE reads, TCRdb reports a single entry for every CDR3 protein and omits DNA. The specimen's table records 150,000 to 200,000 distinct CDR3 sequences. Of note for this clonotype: Its antigen is undetermined.

The sequencing input was blood. The sequence was collected from a human donor with ulcerative colitis or Crohn's disease, or a healthy co-twin of an affected twin (not recorded which). The genes are TRBV12-3 or TRBV12-4 and TRBJ1-3; TCRdb designates TRBD1, a call that cannot be tested without DNA. The CDR3: CASTEGGSGNTIYF.